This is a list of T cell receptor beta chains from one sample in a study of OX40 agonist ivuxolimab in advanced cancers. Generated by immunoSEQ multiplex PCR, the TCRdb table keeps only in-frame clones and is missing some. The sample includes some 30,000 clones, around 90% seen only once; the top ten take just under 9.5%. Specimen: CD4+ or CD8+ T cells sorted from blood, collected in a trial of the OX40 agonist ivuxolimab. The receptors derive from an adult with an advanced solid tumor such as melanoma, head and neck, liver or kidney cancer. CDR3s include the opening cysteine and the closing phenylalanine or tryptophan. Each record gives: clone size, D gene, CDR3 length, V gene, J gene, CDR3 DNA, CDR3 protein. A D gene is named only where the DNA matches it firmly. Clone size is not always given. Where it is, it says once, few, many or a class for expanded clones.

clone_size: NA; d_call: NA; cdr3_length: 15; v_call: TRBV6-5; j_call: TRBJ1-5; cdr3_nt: TGTGCCAGCATCCACGTTCAGGGAGGGAATCAGCCCCAGCATTTT; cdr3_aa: CASIHVQGGNQPQHF
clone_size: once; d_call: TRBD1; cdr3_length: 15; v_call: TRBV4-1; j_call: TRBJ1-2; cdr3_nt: TGCGCCAGCAGCCAAGCTCACAGGGGCGGCTATGGCTACACCTTC; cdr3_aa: CASSQAHRGGYGYTF
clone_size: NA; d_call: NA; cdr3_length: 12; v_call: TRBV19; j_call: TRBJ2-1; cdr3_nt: TGTGCCAGTAGTATAGCATACAATGAGCAGTTCTTC; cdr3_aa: CASSIAYNEQFF
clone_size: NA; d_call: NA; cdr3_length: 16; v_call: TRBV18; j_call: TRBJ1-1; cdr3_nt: TGTGCCAGCTCACTGGTAACGACAGCCTGGAACACTGAAGCTTTCTTT; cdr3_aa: CASSLVTTAWNTEAFF
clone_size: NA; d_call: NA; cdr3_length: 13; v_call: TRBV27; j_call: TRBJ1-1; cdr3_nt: TGTGCCAGCAAGGTGGGTTCCTGGGGTGAAGCTTTCTTT; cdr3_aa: CASKVGSWGEAFF
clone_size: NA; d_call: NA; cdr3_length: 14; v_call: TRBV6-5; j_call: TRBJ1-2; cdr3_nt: TGTGCCAGCAGTTCCGGGACTTTGAGCTATGGCTACACCTTC; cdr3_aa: CASSSGTLSYGYTF
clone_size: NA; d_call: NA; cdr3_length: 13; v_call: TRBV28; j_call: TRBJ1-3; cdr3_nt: TGTGCCAGCAAAAAAGACATAGGAAACACCATATATTTT; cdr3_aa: CASKKDIGNTIYF
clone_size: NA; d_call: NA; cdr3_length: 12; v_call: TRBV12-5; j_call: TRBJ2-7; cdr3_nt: TGTGCTAGTGGCTCGACGTGGTCAGAGCAGTACTTC; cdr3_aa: CASGSTWSEQYF
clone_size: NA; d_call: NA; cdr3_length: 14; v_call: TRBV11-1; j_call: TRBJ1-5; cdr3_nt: TGTGCCAGCAGCTCCCCAGGGACAACTAAGCCCCAGCATTTT; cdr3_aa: CASSSPGTTKPQHF
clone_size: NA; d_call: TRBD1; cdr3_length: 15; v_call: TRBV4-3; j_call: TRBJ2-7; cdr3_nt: TGCGCCAGCAGCCAAGAGAGGACAGGCGGGTACGAGCAGTACTTC; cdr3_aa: CASSQERTGGYEQYF
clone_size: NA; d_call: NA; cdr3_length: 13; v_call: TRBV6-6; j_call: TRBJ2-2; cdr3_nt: TGTGCCAGCAGTTACTCGGGCACCGGGGAGCTGTTTTTT; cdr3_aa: CASSYSGTGELFF
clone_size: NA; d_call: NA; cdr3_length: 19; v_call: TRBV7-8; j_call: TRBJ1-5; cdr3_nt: TGTGCCAGCAGCTTAACGCGCGTAGGGGCCTTACCCGTGAATCAGCCCCAGCATTTT; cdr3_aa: CASSLTRVGALPVNQPQHF
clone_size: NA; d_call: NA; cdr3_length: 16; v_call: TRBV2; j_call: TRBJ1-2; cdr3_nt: TGTGCCAGCAGTGTCCCGGAGGGACTCTCTAACTATGGCTACACCTTC; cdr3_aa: CASSVPEGLSNYGYTF
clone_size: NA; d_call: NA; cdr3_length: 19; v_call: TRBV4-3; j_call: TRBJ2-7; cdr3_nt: TGCGCCAGCAGCCAAGTTAGCCAGGGGGATTTCGGCGGGACCTACGAGCAGTACTTC; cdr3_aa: CASSQVSQGDFGGTYEQYF
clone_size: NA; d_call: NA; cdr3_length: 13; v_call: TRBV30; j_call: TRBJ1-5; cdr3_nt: TGTGCCTGGAGTGGGACAGCTGATCAGCCCCAGCATTTT; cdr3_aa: CAWSGTADQPQHF
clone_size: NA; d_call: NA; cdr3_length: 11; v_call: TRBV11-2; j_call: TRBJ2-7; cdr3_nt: TGTGCCAGCACCGGCTCTGGGGAGCAGTACTTC; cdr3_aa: CASTGSGEQYF
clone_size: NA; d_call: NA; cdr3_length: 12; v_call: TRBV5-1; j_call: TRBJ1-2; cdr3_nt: TGCGCGAGCGCGAGCGCTAACTATGGCTACACCTTC; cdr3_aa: CASASANYGYTF
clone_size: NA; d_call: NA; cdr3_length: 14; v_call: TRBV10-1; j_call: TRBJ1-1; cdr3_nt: TGCGCCAGCAGTGACAAGGGGGGACGCACTGAAGCTTTCTTT; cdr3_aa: CASSDKGGRTEAFF
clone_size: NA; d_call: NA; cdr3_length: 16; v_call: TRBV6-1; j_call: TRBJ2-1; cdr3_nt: TGTGCCAGCAGTGAAGACACAGGACTCGACCAATATGAGCAGTTCTTC; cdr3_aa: CASSEDTGLDQYEQFF
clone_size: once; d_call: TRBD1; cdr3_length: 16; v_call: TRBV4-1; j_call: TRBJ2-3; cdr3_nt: TGCGCCAGCAGCCAAGAGCGAAGGGACAGGGTGAATACGCAGTATTTT; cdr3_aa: CASSQERRDRVNTQYF
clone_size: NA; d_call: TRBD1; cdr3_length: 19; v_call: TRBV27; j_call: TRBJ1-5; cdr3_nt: TGTGCCAGCAGTTTAAGGGGGCCAGGCGCGTTACATAGCAATCAGCCCCAGCATTTT; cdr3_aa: CASSLRGPGALHSNQPQHF
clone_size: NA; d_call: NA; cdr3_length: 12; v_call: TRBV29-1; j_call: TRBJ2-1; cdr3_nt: TGCAGCGTTGAGGAGGCAGGCTATGAGCAGTTCTTC; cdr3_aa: CSVEEAGYEQFF
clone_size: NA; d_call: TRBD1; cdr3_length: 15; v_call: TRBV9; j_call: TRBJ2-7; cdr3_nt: TGTGCCAGCAGCGTAGGACGGACAGGCCGTTACGAGCAGTACTTC; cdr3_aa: CASSVGRTGRYEQYF
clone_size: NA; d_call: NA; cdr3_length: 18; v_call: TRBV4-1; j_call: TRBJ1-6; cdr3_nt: TGCGCCAGCAGCCAAGAAGGCACCGTGGGGACACTGAATTCACCCCTCCACTTT; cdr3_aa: CASSQEGTVGTLNSPLHF
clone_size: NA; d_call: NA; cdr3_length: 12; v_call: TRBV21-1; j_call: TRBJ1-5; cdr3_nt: TGTGCCAGCAACAGAACTCAGGGGCCCCAGCATTTT; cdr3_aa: CASNRTQGPQHF
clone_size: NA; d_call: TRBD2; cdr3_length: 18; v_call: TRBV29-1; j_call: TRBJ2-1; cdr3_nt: TGCAGCGTCGAGGGCCTAGCGGGGGGACGCACCTCCTACAATGAGCAGTTCTTC; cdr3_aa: CSVEGLAGGRTSYNEQFF
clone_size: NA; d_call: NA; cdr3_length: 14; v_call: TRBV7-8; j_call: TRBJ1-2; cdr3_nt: TGTGCCAGCAGCTTAGCCTCTGTGGGCTATGGCTACACCTTC; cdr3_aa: CASSLASVGYGYTF
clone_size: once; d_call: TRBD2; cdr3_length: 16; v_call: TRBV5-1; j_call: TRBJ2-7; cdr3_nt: TGCGCCAGCAGCCCCCCTGCCTGGGGAGCGGGAGACGAGCAGTACTTC; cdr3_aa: CASSPPAWGAGDEQYF
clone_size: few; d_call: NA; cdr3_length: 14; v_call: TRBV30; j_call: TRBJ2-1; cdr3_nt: TGTGCCTCCCGTAATTGGAGGGATTACAATGAGCAGTTCTTC; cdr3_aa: CASRNWRDYNEQFF
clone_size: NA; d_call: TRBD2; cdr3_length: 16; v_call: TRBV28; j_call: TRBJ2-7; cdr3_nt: TGTGCCAGCAGTTTATCAGCGGCGGGAGGAAGGTACGAGCAGTACTTC; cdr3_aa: CASSLSAAGGRYEQYF
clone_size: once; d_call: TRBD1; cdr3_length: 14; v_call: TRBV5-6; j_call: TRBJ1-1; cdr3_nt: TGTGCCAGCAGCTTGGGGACAGGGGAGGCTGAAGCTTTCTTT; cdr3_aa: CASSLGTGEAEAFF
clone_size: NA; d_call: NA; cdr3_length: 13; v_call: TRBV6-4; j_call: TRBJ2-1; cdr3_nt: TGTGCCAGCAGTGACGGCAGATACAATGAGCAGTTCTTC; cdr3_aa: CASSDGRYNEQFF
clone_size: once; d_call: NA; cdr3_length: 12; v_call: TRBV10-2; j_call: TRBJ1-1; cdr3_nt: TGCGCCAGCAGGGGACAGAACACTGAAGCTTTCTTT; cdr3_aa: CASRGQNTEAFF
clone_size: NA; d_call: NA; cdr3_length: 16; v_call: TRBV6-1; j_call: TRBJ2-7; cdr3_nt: TGTGCCAGCAGTGAAGTAATAGGGGCGAGCTCCTACGAGCAGTACTTC; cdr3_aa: CASSEVIGASSYEQYF
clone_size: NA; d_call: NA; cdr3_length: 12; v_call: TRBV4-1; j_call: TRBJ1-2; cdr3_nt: TGCGCCAGCAGCCAAGGGGCAGATGGCTACACCTTC; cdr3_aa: CASSQGADGYTF
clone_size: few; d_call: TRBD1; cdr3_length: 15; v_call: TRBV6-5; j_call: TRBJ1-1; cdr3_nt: TGTGCCAGCAGTTACCGGGACAGGCAGCACCCTGAAGCTTTCTTT; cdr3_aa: CASSYRDRQHPEAFF
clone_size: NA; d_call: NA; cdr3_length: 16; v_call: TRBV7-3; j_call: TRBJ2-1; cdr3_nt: TGTGCCAGCAGCCCCAGTGTAAGAGCGGGCTACAATGAGCAGTTCTTC; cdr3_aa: CASSPSVRAGYNEQFF
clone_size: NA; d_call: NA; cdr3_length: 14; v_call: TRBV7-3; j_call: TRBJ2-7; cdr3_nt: TGTGCCAGCAGCCAGGGGACTTTGGCAGGGGAGCAGTACTTC; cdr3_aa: CASSQGTLAGEQYF
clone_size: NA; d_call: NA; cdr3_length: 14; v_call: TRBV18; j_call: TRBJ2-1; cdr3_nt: TGTGCCAGCTCACCACCGTCACAGGGATATGAGCAGTTCTTC; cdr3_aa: CASSPPSQGYEQFF
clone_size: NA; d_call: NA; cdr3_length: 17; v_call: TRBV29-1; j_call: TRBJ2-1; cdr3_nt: TGCAGCGTTGAAAGTGTGGGGACCCAGAGCTCCTACAATGAGCAGTTCTTC; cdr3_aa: CSVESVGTQSSYNEQFF
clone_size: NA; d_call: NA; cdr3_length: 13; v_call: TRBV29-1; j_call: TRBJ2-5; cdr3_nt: TGCAGCGTTGTCGAGCCTAATCAAGAGACCCAGTACTTC; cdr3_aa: CSVVEPNQETQYF
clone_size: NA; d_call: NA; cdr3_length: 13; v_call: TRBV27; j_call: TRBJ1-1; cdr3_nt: TGTGCCAGCAGGGTAACAGGTGGGGCTGAAGCTTTCTTT; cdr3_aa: CASRVTGGAEAFF
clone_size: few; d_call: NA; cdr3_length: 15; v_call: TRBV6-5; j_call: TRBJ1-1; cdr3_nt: TGTGCCAGCAGTTACTCCCGGTATACGAACACTGAAGCTTTCTTT; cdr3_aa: CASSYSRYTNTEAFF
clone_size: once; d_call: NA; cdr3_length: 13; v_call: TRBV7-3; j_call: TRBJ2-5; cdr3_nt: TGTGCCAGCAGCCCGGAGAACCAAGAGACCCAGTACTTC; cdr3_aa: CASSPENQETQYF
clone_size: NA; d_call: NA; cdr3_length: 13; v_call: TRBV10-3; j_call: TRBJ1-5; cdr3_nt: TGTGCCATCAGCCGAGGGGGGAATCAGCCCCAGCATTTT; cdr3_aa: CAISRGGNQPQHF
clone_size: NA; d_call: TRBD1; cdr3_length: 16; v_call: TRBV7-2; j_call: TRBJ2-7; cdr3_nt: TGTGCCAGCAGCCCAACGACTAGGGACAGGGTAGGCGAGCAGTACTTC; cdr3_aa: CASSPTTRDRVGEQYF
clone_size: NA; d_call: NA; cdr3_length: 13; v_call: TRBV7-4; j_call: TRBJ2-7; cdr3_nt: TGTGCCAGCAGCCGTCGGCAGGATTACGAGCAGTACTTC; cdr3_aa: CASSRRQDYEQYF
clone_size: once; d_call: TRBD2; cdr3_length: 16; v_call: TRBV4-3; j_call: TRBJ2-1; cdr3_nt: TGCGCCAGCAGCCAAGAGACTAGCGGGGTCTACAATGAGCAGTTCTTC; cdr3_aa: CASSQETSGVYNEQFF
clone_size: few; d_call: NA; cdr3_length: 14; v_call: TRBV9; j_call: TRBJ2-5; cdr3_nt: TGTGCCAGCAGCGTGTATGGGGGTCAAGAGACCCAGTACTTC; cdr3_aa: CASSVYGGQETQYF
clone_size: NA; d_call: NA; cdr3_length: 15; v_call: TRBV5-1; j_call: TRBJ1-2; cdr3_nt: TGCGCCAGCAGCTTAAATAACGGCTTTAACTATGGCTACACCTTC; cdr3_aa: CASSLNNGFNYGYTF
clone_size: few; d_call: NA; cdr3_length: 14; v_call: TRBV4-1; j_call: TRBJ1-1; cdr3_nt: TGCGCCAGCAGCCTGGAGACAGCGAACACTGAAGCTTTCTTT; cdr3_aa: CASSLETANTEAFF
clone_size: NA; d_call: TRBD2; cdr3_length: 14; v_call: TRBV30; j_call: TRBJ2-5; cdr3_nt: TGTGCCTGGAGGGCGGGAGGGGGTAGAGAGACCCAGTACTTC; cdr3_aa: CAWRAGGGRETQYF